The 9 T cell receptor beta chains presented below share a single source sample, sequenced in a study of shared clonotypes between healthy human individuals. Terminally differentiated effector memory CD45RA+ cells were excluded from the naive CD8 cells, which were CD45RO-negative and positively selected for CCR7. Sequenced by immunoSEQ multiplex PCR; TCRdb stores in-frame clones only, minus some. The data hold under 1 million clones, with about 92% observed a single time. The sequenced sample consisted of naive CD8+ T cells sorted from blood. The receptors stem from a man under 40 in good health.

The chain has TRBV29-1 and TRBJ2-1, with 12 nucleotides matching TRBD2. Germline V gene lookup returns CDR1 SQVTM and CDR2 ANQGSEA. The junction had 12 bases not matched to a gene; V was cut back by 4 bases and J by 8 bases. The CDR3 contains 16 residues. DNA for the CDR3: TGCAGCGTTGGAGGCAGAGGACTAGCGGGATTTTATGAGCAGTTCTTC. This encodes CSVGGRGLAGFYEQFF.

This chain joins TRBV27 and TRBJ2-1; 11 bases map to TRBD2. The length of the CDR3 is 16 residues. V gave up 2 bases and J gave up 3 bases; unmatched junction bases: 3. Germline CDR1 and CDR2: MNHEY and SMNVEV (reference sequence). CDR3 residues: CASSLLAGGYYNEQFF. The CDR3 coding sequence is TGTGCCAGCAGTTTACTAGCGGGAGGTTACTACAATGAGCAGTTCTTC.

This chain uses TRBV30 with TRBJ1-1, with D perhaps matching TRBD1 (5 bases). V gave up 8 bases and J gave up 6 bases, with 13 bases separating them. CDR3 length: 11 amino acids. Germline loops: CDR1 GTSNPN, CDR2 SVGIG (reference sequence). The CDR3 coding sequence is TGTGCCAAAGGGGAGGGAGCTGAAGCTTTCTTT. It is translated as CAKGEGAEAFF.

The chain links TRBV13 to TRBJ2-1; 9 bases map to TRBD1. The germline V gene encodes CDR1 PRHDT and CDR2 FYEKMQ (reference sequence). The junction had 7 bases not matched to a gene; V was cut back by 5 bases and J by 2 bases. The CDR3 sequence is 16 residues long. CDR3 residues: CASSPGTGTTYNEQFF. CDR3 DNA: TGTGCCAGCAGCCCGGGGACAGGGACAACCTACAATGAGCAGTTCTTC.

CDR3 in DNA: TGCGCCAGCAGCCATAGACAGGAACTATTTACCACAGATACGCAGTATTTT. Translating gives CASSHRQELFTTDTQYF. The rearrangement uses TRBV4-1 and TRBJ2-3, with a tentative D call TRBD1 (6 bases). Trimming left V 3 bases short and J 2 bases short, with 18 bases between. The CDR3 loop spans 17 amino acids. CDR1 is MGHRA, CDR2 YSYEKL, per germline.

The rearrangement uses TRBV2 and TRBJ2-1; 10 nucleotides line up with TRBD2. V dropped 1 base and J dropped 4; count of bases not matched to a gene: 1. The CDR3 spans 15 residues. Germline assignment: CDR1 SNHLY and CDR2 FYNNEI. The CDR3 region is CASSEELAGYNEQFF. The CDR3 DNA reads as TGTGCCAGCAGTGAAGAACTAGCGGGATACAATGAGCAGTTCTTC.

This clone was seen more than once but under ten times. V gene TRBV13 combines with J gene TRBJ2-1, with unresolved D. The CDR3 is made up of 10 amino acids. CDR1 PRHDT and CDR2 FYEKMQ come from the germline V gene (reference sequence). V was shortened by 3 bases and J by 9 bases, with 3 bases between the two germline ends. CDR3 residues: CASSLREQFF. CDR3 nucleotides: TGTGCCAGCAGCTTGCGTGAGCAGTTCTTC.

The chain links TRBV7-9 to TRBJ1-5; D call uncertain. This CDR3 has 12 amino acids. The ends were cut back, 9 bases at V and 3 bases at J, with 9 bases in the middle. Germline V gene lookup returns CDR1 SEHNR and CDR2 FQNEAQ (reference sequence). This CDR3 reads CASSQLNQPQHF. CDR3 nucleotides: TGTGCCAGTTCGCAGCTCAATCAGCCCCAGCATTTT.

Comments on this clone: The sample holds other DNA sequences that translate to the same CDR3. The chain recombines TRBV13 with TRBJ2-3; no reliable D call. Trimming took off 6 bases at V and 2 bases at J, with 3 bases between the two ends. Per germline, CDR1 PRHDT and CDR2 FYEKMQ (reference sequence). The CDR3 has 11 amino acids. The CDR3 nucleotides are TGTGCCAGCAGTATCACAGATACGCAGTATTTT. It codes for CASSITDTQYF.